The 26 T cell receptor beta chains below come from one sample, sequenced in a study of T cell changes during pregnancy in multiple sclerosis. The table came from immunoSEQ multiplex PCR; TCRdb's copy has only in-frame clones and leaves some out. The sample records 65,000 to 70,000 clones, around 92% being singletons. The sample was peripheral blood, taken in the third trimester of pregnancy. The receptors were sampled from a female donor in good health, enrolled as a control in a pregnancy study.

V usage is TRBV30 and J usage is TRBJ1-1; D is possibly TRBD1 (6 bases). Germline-derived CDR1 and CDR2 are GTSNPN and SVGIG (reference sequence). The CDR3 sequence is 13 residues long. Trimming pared 4 bases from V and 0 bases from J, leaving 9 bases between. The CDR3 DNA reads TGTGCCTGGACAACAGGGATGAACACTGAAGCTTTCTTT. Its translation: CAWTTGMNTEAFF.

The genes are TRBV9 and TRBJ2-3; 12 nucleotides line up with TRBD2. J lost 6 bases, V lost 3 bases, and 11 bases had no gene match. Germline assignment: CDR1 SGDLS and CDR2 YYNGEE. The CDR3 has 17 residues. Here the CDR3 reads CASSGPLAGGPGDTQYF. The DNA for the CDR3 is TGTGCCAGCAGCGGTCCGCTAGCGGGGGGGCCGGGTGATACGCAGTATTTT.

The chain has TRBV6-4 and TRBJ2-2, with 10 nucleotides matching TRBD1. Germline V lookup: CDR1 MRHNA, CDR2 SNTAGT. Trimming took 6 bases from V and 1 from J; bases not matched to a gene: 17. This CDR3 region has 20 residues. The CDR3 sequence: CASRRYPRDRGAKNTGELFF. CDR3 nucleotides: TGTGCCAGCAGGCGTTACCCCCGGGACAGGGGCGCCAAGAACACCGGGGAGCTGTTTTTT.

The gene calls are TRBV5-5 and TRBJ1-5; possibly TRBD1 for D (5 bases). With 1 base removed from V and 5 bases from J, the gap between germline ends came to 13 bases. The germline V gene has CDR1 SGHKS and CDR2 YYEKEE (reference sequence). The length of the CDR3 is 15 residues. The CDR3 DNA reads as TGTGCCAGCAGCTTGAACCCCAGGGTACATCAGCCCCAGCATTTT. This sequence encodes CASSLNPRVHQPQHF.

J is TRBJ2-7 and V is TRBV29-1; TRBD1 agrees at 7 bases. This CDR3 has 13 residues. The germline CDR1 and CDR2 sequences are SQVTM and ANQGSEA. Unmatched junction bases numbered 4, after V lost 5 bases and J lost 0 bases. CDR3 DNA sequence: TGCAGCGTTAGAGACAGGGCCTCCTACGAGCAGTACTTC. Residues: CSVRDRASYEQYF.

The rearrangement joins TRBV7-8 to TRBJ1-3; perhaps TRBD1 as D (6 bases). CDR1 is SGHVS and CDR2 is FQNEAQ in the germline V gene. The CDR3 loop spans 14 amino acids. Deletions cut 5 bases from V and 4 bases from J, with 12 bases between. In DNA form, the CDR3 reads TGTGCCAGCAGCCCACAGGGCTCCGGAAACACCATATATTTT. Amino acids: CASSPQGSGNTIYF.

The chain has TRBV7-2 and TRBJ2-5, with 14 bases identical to TRBD2. Looked up from germline, CDR1 is SGHTA and CDR2 is FQGNSA. V lost 5 bases to trimming and J lost 3 bases; unmatched junction nucleotides: 5. The length of the CDR3 is 16 residues. CDR3 in amino acids: CASSLRLAGGKETQYF. The CDR3 DNA reads TGTGCCAGCAGCCTTAGACTAGCGGGAGGGAAAGAGACCCAGTACTTC.

The chain joins TRBV5-1 to TRBJ2-5, with 11 bases lining up with TRBD2. The CDR3 sequence is 16 residues long. The V segment lost 0 bases and the J segment 2 bases; nucleotides outside the gene matches: 3. Germline CDR1 reads SGHRS; CDR2 reads YFSETQ. CDR3 residues: CASSLGGTSGQETQYF. Written as DNA, the CDR3 is TGCGCCAGCAGCTTGGGCGGGACTAGCGGACAAGAGACCCAGTACTTC.

This rearrangement joins TRBV18 to TRBJ1-1; D is undetermined. V was cut by 2 bases and J by 0 bases, with 13 bases left in between. Germline CDR1 is KGHSH and CDR2 is LQKENI. The CDR3 loop spans 16 amino acids. CDR3 protein: CASSPGQASMNTEAFF. Here the CDR3 DNA reads TGTGCCAGCTCACCAGGGCAGGCCTCCATGAACACTGAAGCTTTCTTT.

The rearrangement uses TRBV9 and TRBJ2-1, with D possibly being TRBD2 (7 bases). V gave up 6 bases and J gave up 2 bases, with 24 bases separating them. CDR3 length: 18 residues. Germline V gene data show CDR1 as SGDLS and CDR2 as YYNGEE. CDR3 loop: CASKTLGGRGAPYNEQFF. The CDR3 coding sequence is TGTGCCAGCAAAACCCTGGGGGGCCGGGGGGCTCCCTACAATGAGCAGTTCTTC.

This clone was recorded only once. The chain combines TRBV5-4 with TRBJ2-5; D is perhaps TRBD1 (6 bases). Looked up from germline, CDR1 is SGHNT and CDR2 is YYREEE (reference sequence). This CDR3 has 13 amino acids. V shed 3 bases and J shed 9 bases, with 15 bases lying between them. CDR3 DNA sequence: TGTGCCAGCAGCTGGGGGCCTACGTCAGCCCAGTACTTC. Amino acids: CASSWGPTSAQYF.

V is TRBV11-2 and J is TRBJ1-1; 9 nucleotides align to TRBD1. Germline CDR1 reads SGHAT; CDR2 reads FQNNGV. Trimming removed 1 base from V and 6 bases from J; junction bases left unmatched: 3. The CDR3 contains 14 residues. CDR3 coding DNA: TGTGCCAGCAGCTTAGTACAGGGGGCTGCTGAAGCTTTCTTT. It specifies CASSLVQGAAEAFF.

V usage is TRBV20-1 and J usage is TRBJ1-2; no reliable D call. The CDR3 is made up of 11 amino acids. Germline CDR1 is DFQATT and CDR2 is SNEGSKA (reference sequence). Trimming shortened V by 3 bases and J by 4 bases, and 6 bases separated the two germline ends. The CDR3 bases are TGCAGTGCTAGGGACTTCTATGGCTACACCTTC. It yields the protein CSARDFYGYTF.

The rearrangement joins TRBV30 to TRBJ2-3; the match to TRBD2 covers 10 bases. V dropped 5 bases and J dropped 4; count of bases not matched to a gene: 6. The CDR3 covers 14 residues. Germline V lookup: CDR1 GTSNPN, CDR2 SVGIG (reference sequence). DNA of the CDR3: TGTGCCTGGGAGCGGGGGGGCGCCCCAGATACGCAGTATTTT. Translated: CAWERGGAPDTQYF.

The chain links TRBV28 to TRBJ1-2; 7 positions agree with TRBD1. From germline, CDR1 is MDHEN and CDR2 SYDVKM. This CDR3 is 15 amino acids long. V lost 5 bases, J lost 4 bases, and 10 bases stayed unmatched. The CDR3 sequence is CASSPSTGWGYGYTF. CDR3 nucleotides: TGTGCCAGCAGTCCCTCGACAGGGTGGGGCTATGGCTACACCTTC.

The count of this clone is one. The genes are TRBV6-1 and TRBJ2-4, with 8 bases that match TRBD1. Trimming removed 0 bases from V and 6 bases from J; junction bases left unmatched: 13. Germline V lookup: CDR1 MNHNS, CDR2 SASEGT. This CDR3 comprises 18 residues. In DNA form, the CDR3 reads TGTGCCAGCAGTGAAGCCGCTCATTCGGGACAGGTAACAAACATTCAGTACTTC. Amino acids: CASSEAAHSGQVTNIQYF.

V is TRBV10-3 and J is TRBJ1-5; tentative D call: TRBD1 (6 bases). Trimming shortened V by 10 bases and J by 7 bases, and 23 bases separated the two germline ends. Germline V CDR1 and CDR2: ENHRY, SYGVKD. The CDR3 runs to 15 residues. CDR3 in amino acids: CATNEDLQGYQPQHF. The CDR3 DNA sequence: TGTGCCACCAACGAGGATTTACAGGGTTACCAGCCCCAGCATTTT.

The chain couples TRBV15 to TRBJ2-1, with D tentatively TRBD2 (6 bases). Trimming removed 5 bases at V and 3 bases at J, with 14 bases between. The CDR3 consists of 15 residues. CDR1 is LNHNV and CDR2 is YYDKDF in the germline V gene (reference sequence). The CDR3 DNA sequence: TGTGCCACCAGCGCTCGGGACTTCGACTACAATGAGCAGTTCTTC. Translated: CATSARDFDYNEQFF.

The rearrangement links TRBV6-5 to TRBJ1-3, with D possibly TRBD1 on 5 matching bases. The CDR3 loop spans 12 amino acids. Germline V gene data show CDR1 as MNHEY and CDR2 as SVGAGI. Trimming took 10 bases from V and 4 from J, leaving 11 bases between them. In DNA form, the CDR3 reads TGTGCCACCCGGACACCAGGAAACACCATATATTTT. Its protein product is CATRTPGNTIYF.

The chain carries TRBV2 and TRBJ1-1; possibly TRBD1 for D (6 bases). The CDR3 is made up of 14 amino acids. Germline CDR1 is SNHLY and CDR2 is FYNNEI. V lost 6 bases and J lost 4, with 15 bases in between. Here the CDR3 reads CASRRTGLVTEAFF. Written as DNA, the CDR3 is TGTGCCAGCAGGCGTACAGGGCTGGTCACTGAAGCTTTCTTT.

The genes are TRBV2 and TRBJ1-1, with TRBD1 matching 11 bases. Unmatched junction bases numbered 4, after V lost 6 bases and J lost 1 base. The CDR3 has 15 amino acids. Germline CDR1 is SNHLY and CDR2 is FYNNEI. The CDR3 loop is CASRTDRGRNTEAFF. The CDR3 nucleotides are TGTGCCAGCAGAACGGACAGGGGGCGGAACACTGAAGCTTTCTTT. The complete variable domain, with remaining parts taken from reference TRBV2 and TRBJ1-1, reads EPEVTQTPSHQVTQMGQEVILRCVPISNHLYFYWYRQILGQKVEFLVSFYNNEISEKSEIFDDQFSVERPDGSNFTLKIRSTKLEDSAMYFCASRTDRGRNTEAFFGQGTRLTVV.

This clone has more than one count but fewer than ten. The chain employs TRBV10-3 and TRBJ2-7; 7 nucleotides match TRBD1. This CDR3 comprises 15 residues. With V trimmed by 5 bases and J by 4 bases, 11 bases remained unmatched. Germline CDR1 reads ENHRY; CDR2 reads SYGVKD. The CDR3 reads CAISTVRQGRYEQYF. The CDR3 DNA reads as TGTGCCATCAGTACAGTCCGACAGGGCAGGTACGAGCAGTACTTC.

The chain combines TRBV14 with TRBJ2-7, with a weak D call TRBD2 (5 bases). V was pared by 1 base and J by 0 bases, with 10 bases between. CDR1 and CDR2 (germline): SGHDN, FVKESK. The CDR3 consists of 15 residues. CDR3 coding DNA: TGTGCCAGCAGCCAAGTAAGCGGAAGCTCCTACGAGCAGTACTTC. Protein sequence: CASSQVSGSSYEQYF.

The rearrangement links TRBV18 to TRBJ1-1; D not certain. The CDR3 runs to 13 residues. Between the trimmed V and J ends, which lost 3 bases and 4 bases, there was a span of 9 bases. Germline CDR1 is KGHSH and CDR2 is LQKENI. This chain's CDR3 is CASSPYKSTEAFF. Here the CDR3 DNA reads TGTGCCAGCTCACCTTACAAATCCACTGAAGCTTTCTTT.

This clone was found once. The chain couples TRBV21-1 to TRBJ2-7; TRBD2, the D gene given by the table, was not confirmed from the DNA. TRBV21-1 is noted as a pseudogene. This CDR3 contains 18 residues. The chain's CDR3 is CASSNPQGAGTSGYEQYF. The CDR3 region has the DNA TGTGCCAGCAGCAACCCCCAAGGCGCCGGGACTAGCGGCTACGAGCAGTACTTC.

The chain joins TRBV13 to TRBJ2-5, with D unresolved. The V and J ends lost 4 bases and 5 bases respectively, with 8 bases between them. CDR1 is PRHDT, CDR2 FYEKMQ, per germline (reference sequence). This CDR3 spans 12 amino acids. CDR3 protein: CASSSSWETQYF. The CDR3 nucleotides are TGTGCCAGCAGCTCGAGTTGGGAGACCCAGTACTTC. Filled out from reference TRBV13 and TRBJ2-5, the complete variable domain reads AAGVIQSPRHLIKEKRETATLKCYPIPRHDTVYWYQQGPGQDPQFLISFYEKMQSDKGSIPDRFSAQQFSDYHSELNMSSLELGDSALYFCASSSSWETQYFGPGTRLLVL.